This T cell receptor beta chain was identified during a study of T cell changes during pregnancy in multiple sclerosis. The CDR3 runs 15 residues. Germline-derived CDR1 and CDR2 are LNHDA and SQIVND (reference sequence). With 5 bases removed from V and 1 base from J, the gap between germline ends came to 12 bases. The assay was immunoSEQ multiplex PCR, and TCRdb's table has in-frame clones only and misses some. The sample includes about 54,000 clones, 75% to 90% of them seen just once. Sequencing was performed on CD4+ T cells from peripheral blood mononuclear cells, taken in the first trimester of pregnancy. This TCR derives from a female donor with multiple sclerosis, enrolled in a pregnancy study. This chain connects TRBV19 to TRBJ1-5, with D possibly being TRBD1 (5 bases). CDR3 sequence reads: CASSSGGGSNQPQHF. The CDR3 DNA follows: TGTGCCAGTAGTTCCGGGGGGGGGAGCAATCAGCCCCAGCATTTT.